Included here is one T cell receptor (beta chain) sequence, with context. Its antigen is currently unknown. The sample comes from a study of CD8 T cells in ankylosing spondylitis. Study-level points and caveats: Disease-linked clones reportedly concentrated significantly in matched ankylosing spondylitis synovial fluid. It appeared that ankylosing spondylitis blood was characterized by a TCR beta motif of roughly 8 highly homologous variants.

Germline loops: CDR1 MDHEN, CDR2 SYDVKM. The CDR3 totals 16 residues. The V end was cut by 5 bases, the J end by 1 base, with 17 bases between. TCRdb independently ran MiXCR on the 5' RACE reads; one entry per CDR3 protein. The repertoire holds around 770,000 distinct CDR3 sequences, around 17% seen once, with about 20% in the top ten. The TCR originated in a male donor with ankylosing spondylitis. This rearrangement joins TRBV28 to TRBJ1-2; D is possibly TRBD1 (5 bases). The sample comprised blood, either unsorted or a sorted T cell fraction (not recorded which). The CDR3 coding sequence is TGTGCCAGCAGTAGGGACGAGCCCACTCTTAACTATGGCTACACCTTC. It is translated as CASSRDEPTLNYGYTF.